These 21 T cell receptor beta chains originate from one sample sequenced in a study of blood T cell repertoires in COVID-19. Clones were read by immunoSEQ multiplex PCR, and TCRdb kept only the in-frame ones, dropping some. The sample lists around 81,000 clones; just over 85% were seen once. The specimen sequenced was peripheral blood. The receptors shown here come from a woman aged 80 or over with acute or convalescent COVID-19.

In its sample, this clone was seen once. This chain links TRBV5-1 with TRBJ1-1; 7 bases agree with TRBD1. There are 14 residues in the CDR3. The V segment lost 3 bases and the J segment 4 bases; nucleotides outside the gene matches: 6. Germline V gives CDR1 SGHRS, CDR2 YFSETQ. In DNA form, the CDR3 reads TGCGCCAGCAGCTCGAGGGGGCTCGGCACTGAAGCTTTCTTT. Translation: CASSSRGLGTEAFF.

The V and J genes are TRBV2 and TRBJ1-1; 9 bases align to TRBD1. In germline, CDR1 is SNHLY, CDR2 FYNNEI. Germline trimming cut 6 bases from V and 11 bases from J; bases unmatched to any gene: 7. This CDR3 has 12 amino acids. CDR3 amino acids: CASRGDRVYAFF. CDR3 coding DNA: TGTGCCAGCAGAGGGGACAGGGTGTATGCTTTCTTT.

This rearrangement joins TRBV18 to TRBJ1-4; unclear D gene. The CDR3 consists of 12 residues. Germline CDR1 and CDR2: KGHSH and LQKENI. Between the trimmed V and J ends, which lost 3 bases and 11 bases, there was a span of 10 bases. Here the CDR3 DNA reads TGTGCCAGCTCACCCGGGATGGACAAACTGTTTTTT. Amino acid sequence: CASSPGMDKLFF.

The genes are TRBV6-7 and TRBJ1-5; TRBD1 is a possible D gene (5 bases). TRBV6-7 is noted as an ORF with a role that remains uncertain. The V end was cut by 0 bases, the J end by 0 bases, with 12 bases between. The CDR3 length is 17 residues. The CDR3 region has the DNA TGTGCCAGCAGTTACTCGAAAGGGGCGGTTAGCAATCAGCCCCAGCATTTT. Residues: CASSYSKGAVSNQPQHF.

The rearrangement links TRBV6-1 to TRBJ2-1, with TRBD2 identical over 10 bases. The length of the CDR3 is 16 residues. With 2 bases clipped from V and 4 bases from J, the junction kept 5 bases outside the gene matches. Looked up from germline, CDR1 is MNHNS and CDR2 is SASEGT. The CDR3 loop reads CASSESLAGAYNEQFF. As DNA, the CDR3 is TGTGCCAGCAGTGAAAGCCTAGCGGGGGCATACAATGAGCAGTTCTTC.

V and J are TRBV5-6 and TRBJ1-2, with TRBD1 matching 9 bases. The CDR3 consists of 15 residues. Germline V CDR1 and CDR2: SGHDT, YYEEEE. Trimming cost V 4 bases and J 4 bases; bases outside gene matches: 8. The CDR3 region is CASSPGTGQGYGYTF. CDR3 coding DNA: TGTGCCAGCAGCCCCGGGACAGGGCAAGGCTATGGCTACACCTTC.

The chain carries TRBV9 and TRBJ1-6; 7 nucleotides match TRBD1. Germline CDR1 reads SGDLS; CDR2 reads YYNGEE. This CDR3 has 17 residues. After removal of 4 bases from V and 0 bases from J, the junction contained 7 bases not matched to a gene. CDR3 in DNA: TGTGCCAGCAGCCCTCGGACAGGAGACTCCTATAATTCACCCCTCCACTTT. It encodes CASSPRTGDSYNSPLHF.

In this sample, this clone turned up once. The J gene is TRBJ1-2, the V gene TRBV6-5, with 7 positions matching TRBD1. This CDR3 comprises 14 residues. The trim removed 1 base at V and 8 bases at J, leaving 7 bases unmatched. Germline CDR1 is MNHEY and CDR2 is SVGAGI. CDR3 nucleotide sequence: TGTGCCAGCAGTTACTTATTAGGGGGCTCAGGCTACACCTTC. Encoded protein: CASSYLLGGSGYTF.

The CDR3 spells CASSPLGVNTEAFF. CDR3 nucleotide sequence: TGTGCCAGCTCACCACTCGGGGTGAACACTGAAGCTTTCTTT. The V and J genes are TRBV18 and TRBJ1-1; D is unresolved. V was shortened by 1 base and J by 0 bases, with 6 bases between the two germline ends. CDR3 length equals 14 residues. The germline CDR1 and CDR2 sequences are KGHSH and LQKENI.

The chain joins TRBV4-2 to TRBJ2-2; 7 bases are shared with TRBD1. The germline V gene has CDR1 LGHNA and CDR2 YNFKEQ. V shed 1 base, J shed 4 bases, and the junction held 6 bases outside the gene matches. This CDR3 region has 16 residues. The chain's CDR3 is CASSQGGGAVTGELFF. CDR3 DNA: TGTGCCAGCAGCCAAGGAGGGGGCGCGGTCACCGGGGAGCTGTTTTTT.

This chain links TRBV7-2 with TRBJ2-5; 10 bases line up with TRBD2. J was trimmed by 5 bases and V by 2 bases; bases with no gene match: 5. Germline V gene data show CDR1 as SGHTA and CDR2 as FQGNSA. CDR3 length: 15 residues. CDR3 amino acids: CASSLKRGGSETQYF. As DNA, the CDR3 is TGTGCCAGCAGCTTAAAGCGGGGGGGCTCGGAGACCCAGTACTTC.

The V call is TRBV6-5, the J call TRBJ2-5; maybe TRBD2 (6 bases). V was clipped by 7 bases and J by 4 bases, with 13 bases between them. The CDR3 totals 13 residues. The germline gives CDR1 MNHEY, CDR2 SVGAGI. The CDR3 DNA follows: TGTGCCAGCACCTTGGGTAGCGGAGAGACCCAGTACTTC. Translation: CASTLGSGETQYF.

The chain employs TRBV5-6 and TRBJ2-7, with a possible D match to TRBD2 (5 bases). The CDR3 spans 13 residues. V was pared by 4 bases and J by 4 bases, with 12 bases between. The germline gives CDR1 SGHDT, CDR2 YYEEEE. The CDR3 DNA is TGTGCCAGCAGCCCCGGGAAACGTTACGAGCAGTACTTC. Amino acids: CASSPGKRYEQYF. The full variable domain, its missing parts supplied by reference TRBV5-6 and TRBJ2-7, is DAGVTQSPTHLIKTRGQQVTLRCSPKSGHDTVSWYQQALGQGPQFIFQYYEEEERQRGNFPDRFSGHQFPNYSSELNVNALLLGDSALYLCASSPGKRYEQYFGPGTRLTVT.

The chain links TRBV10-1 to TRBJ2-1; maybe TRBD1 (6 bases). CDR3 length equals 15 residues. From germline, CDR1 is WNHNN and CDR2 SYGVQD (reference sequence). The germline V and J ends were trimmed by 6 bases and 3 bases, with 15 bases remaining between them. The DNA of the CDR3 is TGCGCCAGCAGCGACATAGGACAGAACTACAATGAGCAGTTCTTC. This encodes CASSDIGQNYNEQFF.

The chain links TRBV7-8 to TRBJ1-5; D unclear. The CDR3 covers 16 residues. The germline V gene has CDR1 SGHVS and CDR2 FQNEAQ. Trimming cost V 0 bases and J 4 bases, with 13 bases left between them. This CDR3 is CASSLAGGRGNQPQHF. For the CDR3, the DNA is TGTGCCAGCAGCTTAGCAGGAGGAAGAGGGAATCAGCCCCAGCATTTT.

J is TRBJ2-3 and V is TRBV3-1 (or the pseudogene TRBV3-2), with a possible D match to TRBD1 (6 bases). Between the trimmed V and J ends, which lost 4 bases and 3 bases, there was a span of 11 bases. Germline V gene lookup returns CDR1 LGHDT and CDR2 YNNKEL (reference sequence). CDR3 size: 14 residues. CDR3 nucleotide sequence: TGTGCCAGCAGCCCACAGGGACCTACAGATACGCAGTATTTT. Translating gives CASSPQGPTDTQYF.

The chain links TRBV5-6 to TRBJ2-1; 9 bases map to TRBD1. The V and J ends lost 4 bases and 10 bases, in that order; junction bases with no gene match: 9. The CDR3 has 14 amino acids. CDR1 SGHDT and CDR2 YYEEEE come from the germline V gene. This CDR3 reads CASSLDRGIGEQFF. In DNA, the CDR3 is TGTGCCAGCAGCCTGGACAGGGGTATTGGAGAGCAGTTCTTC.

The J gene is TRBJ2-7, the V gene TRBV7-9; no reliable D call. This CDR3 has 11 amino acids. The V end lost 2 bases, the J end lost 6 bases, and 5 bases lay between the germline ends. Germline CDR1 reads SEHNR; CDR2 reads FQNEAQ (reference sequence). CDR3 coding DNA: TGTGCCAGCAGCTTATCGGTCGAGCAGTACTTC. Protein: CASSLSVEQYF. The entire variable domain, with the rest obtained from reference TRBV7-9 and TRBJ2-7, is as follows: DTGVSQNPRHKITKRGQNVTFRCDPISEHNRLYWYRQTLGQGPEFLTYFQNEAQLEKSRLLSDRFSAERPKGSFSTLEIQRTEQGDSAMYLCASSLSVEQYFGPGTRLTVT.

Only one count was recorded for this clone. The chain recombines TRBV2 with TRBJ1-5; no clear D. In germline, CDR1 is SNHLY, CDR2 FYNNEI. This CDR3 is built from 12 residues. Trimming took 5 bases from V and 3 from J, leaving 5 bases between them. The CDR3 coding sequence is TGTGCCAGCAGTCACAACAATCAGCCCCAGCATTTT. This encodes CASSHNNQPQHF.

The V call is TRBV5-1, the J call TRBJ2-1; 11 nucleotides align to TRBD2. CDR1 and CDR2 from the germline V gene are SGHRS and YFSETQ. The CDR3 extends over 15 amino acids. V shed 4 bases, J shed 6 bases, and the junction held 6 bases outside the gene matches. The CDR3, as DNA: TGCGCCAGCAGCCCACTAGCGGGAGAGATCAATGAGCAGTTCTTC. The encoded protein is CASSPLAGEINEQFF.

The CDR3, as DNA: TGTGCCAGCAGCTTATGGGAGACCTCCTACGAGCAGTACTTC. Encoded protein: CASSLWETSYEQYF. The rearrangement links TRBV11-2 to TRBJ2-7; maybe TRBD2 (5 bases). V gave up 2 bases and J gave up 0 bases, with 8 bases separating them. Germline V gives CDR1 SGHAT, CDR2 FQNNGV. The CDR3 loop spans 14 amino acids.